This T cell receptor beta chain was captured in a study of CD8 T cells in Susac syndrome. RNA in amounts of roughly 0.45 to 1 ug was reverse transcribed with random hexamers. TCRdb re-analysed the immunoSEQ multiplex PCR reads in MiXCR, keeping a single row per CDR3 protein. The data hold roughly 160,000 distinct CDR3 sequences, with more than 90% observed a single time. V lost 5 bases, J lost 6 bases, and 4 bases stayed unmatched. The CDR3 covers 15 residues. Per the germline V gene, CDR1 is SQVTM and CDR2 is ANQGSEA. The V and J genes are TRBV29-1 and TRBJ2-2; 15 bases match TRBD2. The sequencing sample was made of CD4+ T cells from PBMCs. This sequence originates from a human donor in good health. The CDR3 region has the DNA TGCAGCGTTAACGGACTAGCGGGGGGGTCCGGGGAGCTGTTTTTT. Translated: CSVNGLAGGSGELFF.